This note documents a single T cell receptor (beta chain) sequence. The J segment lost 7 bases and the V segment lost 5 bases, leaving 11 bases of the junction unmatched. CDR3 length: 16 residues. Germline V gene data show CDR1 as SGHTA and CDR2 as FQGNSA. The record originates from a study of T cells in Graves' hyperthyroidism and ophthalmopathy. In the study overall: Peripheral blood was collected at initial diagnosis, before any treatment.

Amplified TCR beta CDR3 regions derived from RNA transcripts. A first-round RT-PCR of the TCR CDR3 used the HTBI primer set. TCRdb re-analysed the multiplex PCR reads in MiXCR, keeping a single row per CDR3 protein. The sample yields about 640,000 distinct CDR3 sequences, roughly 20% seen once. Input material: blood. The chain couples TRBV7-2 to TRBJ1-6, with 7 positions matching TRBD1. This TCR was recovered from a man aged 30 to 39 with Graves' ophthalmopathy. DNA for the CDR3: TGTGCCAGCAGCCCCGTCCCCCGACAGGGAAATTCACCCCTCCACTTT. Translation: CASSPVPRQGNSPLHF. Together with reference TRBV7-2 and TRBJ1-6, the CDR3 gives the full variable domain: GAGVSQSPSNKVTEKGKDVELRCDPISGHTALYWYRQSLGQGLEFLIYFQGNSAPDKSGLPSDRFSAERTGGSVSTLTIQRTQQEDSAVYLCASSPVPRQGNSPLHFGNGTRLTVT.